Sequencing of this T cell receptor beta chain was carried out in a study of beta chain features in type 1 diabetes. CDR3 length equals 13 residues. Trimming left V 5 bases short and J 4 bases short, with 9 bases between. The germline gives CDR1 LNHDA, CDR2 SQIVND (reference sequence). Remarks on this clone: Its antigen remains unknown.

All of the isolated RNA was reverse transcribed, so expressed TCRB transcripts were sequenced. Clones were sequenced by immunoSEQ multiplex PCR, and TCRdb holds only the in-frame ones, with some missing. The repertoire has roughly 150,000 clones, approximately 7.8% of them found once; the top ten carry 0.94%. Findings and caveats of the study: When Type 1 diabetes patients were examined, their TCRB CDR3s proved moderately but significantly shorter in all four CD4+ subsets.

The V call is TRBV19, the J call TRBJ1-5, with D possibly TRBD1 on 5 matching bases. Sequencing was performed on central memory CD4+ T cells from blood. This clonotype originated in a woman aged 40 to 55 with type 1 diabetes. The CDR3, as DNA: TGTGCCAGTAGTTCGACAGCGAATCAGCCCCAGCATTTT. Translated, it gives CASSSTANQPQHF. Together with reference TRBV19 and TRBJ1-5, the CDR3 gives the full variable domain: DGGITQSPKYLFRKEGQNVTLSCEQNLNHDAMYWYRQDPGQGLRLIYYSQIVNDFQKGDIAEGYSVSREKKESFPLTVTSAQKNPTAFYLCASSSTANQPQHFGDGTRLSIL.